A selection of T cell receptor beta chains follows, all from one sample in a study of a mutant IDH1 vaccine in newly diagnosed glioma. Assay: immunoSEQ multiplex PCR; the TCRdb copy retains only in-frame clones and omits some. The sample has about 40,000 clones, roughly 83% seen once. Which antigens these TCRs recognize remains unknown. This specimen consisted of PBMCs, obtained from a glioma patient whose treatment included an IDH1 peptide vaccine. These receptors originate from a woman aged 45-65 years with glioma. Each CDR3 is given with its conserved first and last residue. D genes are given only for firm matches. The listing skips clone size in some rows; elsewhere it reads once, few, many or a size class.

>TRBV19|-|-|TRBJ1-2
TGTGCCAGTAGTTCCGACAGGATGGGCTACACCTTC
CASSSDRMGYTF
>TRBV7-8|-|-|TRBJ1-1
TGTGCCAGCAGCCCTATACGGTGGGTGGGAGAGCGGACCACTGAAGCTTTCTTT
CASSPIRWVGERTTEAFF
>TRBV10-1|-|-|TRBJ2-3
TGCGCCAGCAGTGGGGGGGCCCGCCGGGATACGCAGTATTTT
CASSGGARRDTQYF
>TRBV5-1|-|TRBD2|TRBJ2-3
TGCGCCAGCAGCTTGAGACTAGCGGGTGATACGCAGTATTTT
CASSLRLAGDTQYF
>TRBV6-4|-|-|TRBJ1-6
TGTGCCAGCAGTGACTCGGGCAATTCACCCCTCCACTTT
CASSDSGNSPLHF
>TRBV6-1|once|-|TRBJ2-6
TGTGCCAGCCCCTCTGGGGCCAACGTCCTGACTTTC
CASPSGANVLTF
>TRBV6-6|-|-|TRBJ1-6
TGTGCCAGCAGTTCCCCCAGGGCCGATAATTCACCCCTCCACTTT
CASSSPRADNSPLHF
>TRBV21-1|-|-|TRBJ2-7
TGTGCCAGCAGCAATCCCCGACAGGACCGGGCCGTATACGAGCAGTACTTC
CASSNPRQDRAVYEQYF
>TRBV7-7|-|TRBD1|TRBJ1-1
TGTGCTAGCAGCTTACGACAGGGCACTGAAGCTTTCTTT
CASSLRQGTEAFF
>TRBV9|-|-|TRBJ2-7
TGTGCCAGCAGCGTAGATGGACGGATCCCCTACGAGCAGTACTTC
CASSVDGRIPYEQYF
>TRBV5-1|-|-|TRBJ2-5
TGCGCCAGCAGCGTGGCGCAGGGTCCCCAAGAGACCCAGTACTTC
CASSVAQGPQETQYF
>TRBV7-2|-|TRBD1|TRBJ1-5
TGTGCCAGCAGCTTAGGACAGGGGGTTCAGCCCCAGCATTTT
CASSLGQGVQPQHF
>TRBV2|once|-|TRBJ1-5
TGTGCCAGCCACTTCCAGTCGGGGGAGCCCCAGCATTTT
CASHFQSGEPQHF
>TRBV7-2|once|-|TRBJ1-1
TGTGCCAGCAGCCTCCGAGGAGGGGGGTCTGAAGCTTTCTTT
CASSLRGGGSEAFF
>TRBV11-3|-|-|TRBJ2-7
TGTGCCAGCAGCTCTGGAGGGGTCTCCTACGAGCAGTACTTC
CASSSGGVSYEQYF
>TRBV6-6|-|TRBD1|TRBJ1-5
TGTGCCACAGAGACAGGGGGCCTCAATCAGCCCCAGCATTTT
CATETGGLNQPQHF
>TRBV6-1|few|TRBD1|TRBJ2-7
TGTGCCAGCAGTGAATATGGGACAGGAGCCTACGAGCAGTACTTC
CASSEYGTGAYEQYF
>TRBV18|-|TRBD1|TRBJ2-5
TGTGCCAGCTCACTCTGGACAGGACAAGAGACCCAGTACTTC
CASSLWTGQETQYF
>TRBV18|-|-|TRBJ2-7
TGTGCCAGCTCACCAGAAACGACACGAGAGCAGTACTTC
CASSPETTREQYF
>TRBV5-6|-|-|TRBJ1-1
TGTGCCAGCAGCTTGACTATTGCGAGGACTGAAGCTTTCTTT
CASSLTIARTEAFF
>TRBV9|-|-|TRBJ1-1
TGTGCCAGCAGCGTAGGACCTGGACACACTGAAGCTTTCTTT
CASSVGPGHTEAFF
>TRBV13|-|-|TRBJ1-3
TGTGCCAGCAGCTTACTCGCGGGTTCTGGAAACACCATATATTTT
CASSLLAGSGNTIYF
>TRBV28|-|-|TRBJ2-4
TGTGCCAGCAGTTTGACGGGGCTAGCCAAAAACATTCAGTACTTC
CASSLTGLAKNIQYF
>TRBV9|once|-|TRBJ2-2
TGTGCCAGCTCAGGGGGGTCCGCCGGGGAGCTGTTTTTT
CASSGGSAGELFF
>TRBV30|-|-|TRBJ1-4
TGTGCCTTAGGACCGGGACAACTTGAAAAACTGTTTTTT
CALGPGQLEKLFF
>TRBV5-1|-|TRBD1|TRBJ2-7
TGCGCCAGCAGCTCCGGACAGGGCAACAACGAGCAGTACTTC
CASSSGQGNNEQYF
>TRBV10-3|-|TRBD1|TRBJ1-1
TGTGCCATCAGTGCGGGGACAGCGAACACTGAAGCTTTCTTT
CAISAGTANTEAFF
>TRBV18|-|-|TRBJ1-2
TGTGCCAGCTCACCACCGGGGATGGGGGGCCTGGGCTATGGCTACACCTTC
CASSPPGMGGLGYGYTF
>TRBV4-3|-|-|TRBJ1-6
TGCGCCAGCAGCCAAGAGGAAGGGAGCTCCTATAATTCACCCCTCCACTTT
CASSQEEGSSYNSPLHF
>TRBV19|few|-|TRBJ1-3
TGTGCCAGTAGTATGGGCCTCTCTGGAAACACCATATATTTT
CASSMGLSGNTIYF
>TRBV7-2|-|-|TRBJ1-3
TGTGCCAGCAGCTTAGGGGACACCTCTGGAAACACCATATATTTT
CASSLGDTSGNTIYF
>TRBV7-2|-|-|TRBJ1-2
TGTGCCAGCAGCAACCGCAACGAGGCGGCCGGCTACACCTTC
CASSNRNEAAGYTF
>TRBV5-4|-|TRBD1|TRBJ2-7
TGTGCCAGCAGCCCCGGGACAGGGGGCTACGAGCAGTACTTC
CASSPGTGGYEQYF
>TRBV10-1|-|TRBD2|TRBJ2-1
TGCGCCAGCAGTGATGAAGCGGGGGGACTCGATGAGCAGTTCTTC
CASSDEAGGLDEQFF
>TRBV4-3|-|-|TRBJ1-5
TGCGCCAGCAGCCAAGATGTTGGGGGCAATCAGCCCCAGCATTTT
CASSQDVGGNQPQHF
>TRBV6-6|few|-|TRBJ1-5
TGTGCCAGCAACAGTCAGCCCCAGCATTTT
CASNSQPQHF
>TRBV18|-|TRBD1|TRBJ1-3
TGTGCCAGCTCACCATGGAGGAAAGGGACAGCCCAGTTTACCGAAGGAAACACCATATATTTT
CASSPWRKGTAQFTEGNTIYF
>TRBV28|-|TRBD1|TRBJ1-1
TGTGCCAGCATGAGGTCAGGGGGCGGGACTGAAGCTTTCTTT
CASMRSGGGTEAFF
>TRBV6-4|-|TRBD1|TRBJ2-1
TGTGCCAGCAGGAAGGACAGGGTTAGCAATGAGCAGTTCTTC
CASRKDRVSNEQFF
>TRBV7-2|-|-|TRBJ2-3
TGTGCCAGCAGCTTAGCCCCAGGTAGCACAGATACGCAGTATTTT
CASSLAPGSTDTQYF
>TRBV2|-|-|TRBJ2-6
TGTGCCAGCAGTGAAAGGGGTTATTTTGGATCTGGGGCCAACGTCCTGACTTTC
CASSERGYFGSGANVLTF
>TRBV5-5|-|-|TRBJ2-7
TGTGCCAGCAGCTTGGTGTCTACCTACGAGCAGTACTTC
CASSLVSTYEQYF
>TRBV4-1|-|TRBD2|TRBJ2-1
TGCGCCAGCAGCCAAGATGCGGGGGGGGCCGCCTACAATGAGCAGTTCTTC
CASSQDAGGAAYNEQFF
>TRBV7-2|-|-|TRBJ2-6
TGTGCCAGCAGCTTACGGAGCTCTGGGGCCAACGTCCTGACTTTC
CASSLRSSGANVLTF
>TRBV18|-|-|TRBJ2-7
TGTGCCAGCTCACCCGGACTCGGCGAGCCGTACTTC
CASSPGLGEPYF
>TRBV30|few|-|TRBJ1-5
TGTGCCTGGAGAGCTAGCAATCAGCCCCAGCATTTT
CAWRASNQPQHF
>TRBV10-3|-|TRBD1|TRBJ1-2
TGTGCCATCAGTGAGGGGACAGGGAATGGCTACACCTTC
CAISEGTGNGYTF
>TRBV5-1|-|-|TRBJ2-6
TGCGCCAGCAGCTTGTGGAGCTCTGGGGCCAACGTCCTGACTTTC
CASSLWSSGANVLTF